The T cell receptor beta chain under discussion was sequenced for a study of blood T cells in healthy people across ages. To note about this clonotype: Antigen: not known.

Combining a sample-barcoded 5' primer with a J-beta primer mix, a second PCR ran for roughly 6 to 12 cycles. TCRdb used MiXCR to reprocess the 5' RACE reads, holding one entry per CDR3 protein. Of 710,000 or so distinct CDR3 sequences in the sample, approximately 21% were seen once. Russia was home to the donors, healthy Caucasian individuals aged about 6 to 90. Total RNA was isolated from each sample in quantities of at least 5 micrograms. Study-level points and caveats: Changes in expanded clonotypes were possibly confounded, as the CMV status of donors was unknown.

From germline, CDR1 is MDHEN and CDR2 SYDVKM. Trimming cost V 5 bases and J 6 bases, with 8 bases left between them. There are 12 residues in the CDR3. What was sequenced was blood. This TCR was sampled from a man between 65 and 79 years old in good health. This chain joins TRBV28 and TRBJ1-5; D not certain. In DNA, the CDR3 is TGTGCCAGCAGTCCTTTGGCTCAGCCCCAGCATTTT. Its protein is CASSPLAQPQHF.